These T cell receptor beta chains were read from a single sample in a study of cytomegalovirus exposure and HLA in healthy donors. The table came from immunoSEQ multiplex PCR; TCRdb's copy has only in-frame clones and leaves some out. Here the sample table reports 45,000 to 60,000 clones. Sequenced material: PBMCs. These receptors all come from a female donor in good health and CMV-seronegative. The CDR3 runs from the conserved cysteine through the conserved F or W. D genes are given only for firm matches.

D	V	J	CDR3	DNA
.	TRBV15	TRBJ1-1	CATSRDLGNTEAFF	TGTGCCACCAGCAGAGATCTAGGGAACACTGAAGCTTTCTTT
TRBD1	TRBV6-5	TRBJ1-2	CASSYDPKRQGDGYTF	TGTGCCAGCAGTTACGACCCAAAACGACAGGGCGATGGCTACACCTTC
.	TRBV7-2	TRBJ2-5	CASSLAWGLPGETQYF	TGTGCCAGCAGCTTAGCGTGGGGGCTTCCCGGTGAGACCCAGTACTTC
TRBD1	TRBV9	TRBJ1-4	CASSVVPTGHEKLFF	TGTGCCAGCAGCGTAGTCCCGACAGGGCATGAAAAACTGTTTTTT
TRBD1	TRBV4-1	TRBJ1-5	CASSLSGQGDQPQHF	TGCGCCAGCAGCCTAAGCGGACAGGGCGATCAGCCCCAGCATTTT
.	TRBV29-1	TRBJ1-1	CSVGRTEGTEAFF	TGCAGCGTTGGACGGACAGAGGGCACTGAAGCTTTCTTT
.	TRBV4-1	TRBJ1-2	CASSQVIGGGGYTF	TGCGCCAGCAGCCAAGTCATCGGGGGAGGTGGCTACACCTTC
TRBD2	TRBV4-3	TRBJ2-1	CASSLSQSGGVFEQFF	TGCGCCAGCAGCCTAAGTCAGAGCGGGGGGGTGTTTGAGCAGTTCTTC
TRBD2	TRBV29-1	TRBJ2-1	CSVPATSLYEQFF	TGCAGCGTGCCGGCGACTAGCCTCTATGAGCAGTTCTTC
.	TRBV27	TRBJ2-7	CASSFGGTALGEQYF	TGTGCCAGCAGTTTTGGGGGGACCGCCCTGGGCGAGCAGTACTTC
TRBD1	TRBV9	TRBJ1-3	CASGTESSGNTIYF	TGTGCCAGCGGGACAGAAAGCTCTGGAAACACCATATATTTT
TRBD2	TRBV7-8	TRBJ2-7	CASSLVTSGSPSPYEQYF	TGTGCCAGCAGCTTAGTGACTAGCGGGAGCCCGAGCCCCTACGAGCAGTACTTC
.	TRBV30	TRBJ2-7	CACVGGWSHYEQYF	TGTGCCTGTGTTGGAGGATGGTCCCACTACGAGCAGTACTTC
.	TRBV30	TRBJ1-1	CAWSSGQLNTEAFF	TGTGCCTGGAGTAGCGGACAGCTAAACACTGAAGCTTTCTTT
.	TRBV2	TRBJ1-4	CASTRGVVYEKLFF	TGTGCCAGCACCCGCGGGGTGGTATATGAAAAACTGTTTTTT
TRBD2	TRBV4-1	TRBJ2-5	CASSLRGVEETQYF	TGCGCCAGCAGCCTGCGGGGGGTTGAAGAGACCCAGTACTTC
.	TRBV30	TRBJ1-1	CAYERQNTEAFF	TGTGCCTATGAAAGACAGAACACTGAAGCTTTCTTT
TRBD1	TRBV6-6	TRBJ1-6	CASSYGTGGNSPLHF	TGTGCCAGCAGTTACGGGACAGGAGGTAATTCACCCCTCCACTTT
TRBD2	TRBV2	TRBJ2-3	CASSELAGGGTDTQYF	TGTGCCAGCAGTGAACTGGCGGGGGGAGGCACAGATACGCAGTATTTT
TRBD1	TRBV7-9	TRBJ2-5	CASSQDRGQETQYF	TGTGCCAGCAGCCAAGACAGGGGGCAGGAGACCCAGTACTTC
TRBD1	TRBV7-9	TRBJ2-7	CASSYPGQGASEQYF	TGTGCCAGCAGCTACCCGGGACAGGGGGCTTCCGAGCAGTACTTC
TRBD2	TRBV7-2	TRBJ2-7	CASSSPREVQYF	TGTGCCAGCAGCTCCCCCCGGGAGGTGCAGTACTTC
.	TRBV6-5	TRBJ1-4	CASSYRSGGNEKLFF	TGTGCCAGCAGTTACCGGTCGGGGGGGAATGAAAAACTGTTTTTT
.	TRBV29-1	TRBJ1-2	CSAAGQGKDGYTF	TGCAGCGCCGCAGGCCAGGGGAAGGATGGCTACACCTTC
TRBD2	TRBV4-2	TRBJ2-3	CASSQEIRLAGYTDKQYF	TGTGCCAGCAGCCAAGAAATTAGGCTAGCGGGATACACAGATAAGCAGTATTTT
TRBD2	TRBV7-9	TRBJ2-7	CASSGGVTYEQYF	TGTGCCAGCAGCGGGGGGGTTACCTACGAGCAGTACTTC
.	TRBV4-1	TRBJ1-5	CASSHGQNQPQHF	TGCGCCAGCAGCCACGGACAAAATCAGCCCCAGCATTTT
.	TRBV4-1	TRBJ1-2	CASSQLWGSGNYGYTF	TGCGCCAGCAGCCAATTGTGGGGATCGGGGAACTATGGCTACACCTTC
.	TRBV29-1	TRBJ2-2	CSAQAGRIGELFF	TGCAGCGCCCAGGCAGGGAGGATCGGGGAGCTGTTTTTT
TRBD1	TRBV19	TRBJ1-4	CASGDRGSTNEKLFF	TGTGCCAGCGGGGACAGGGGGTCAACTAATGAAAAACTGTTTTTT
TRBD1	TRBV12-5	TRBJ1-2	CASGIGTGNGYTF	TGTGCTAGTGGTATCGGGACAGGGAATGGCTACACCTTC
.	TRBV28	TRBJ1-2	CASSFRSRGNYGYTF	TGTGCCAGCAGTTTTCGGAGTCGGGGTAACTATGGCTACACCTTC
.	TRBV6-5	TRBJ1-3	CASSSPRKPGNTIYF	TGTGCCAGCAGTTCCCCGCGGAAGCCTGGAAACACCATATATTTT
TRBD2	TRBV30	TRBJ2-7	CAWGREAHHAYEQYF	TGTGCCTGGGGGCGGGAGGCCCATCACGCCTACGAGCAGTACTTC
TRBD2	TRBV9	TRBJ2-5	CASSAKAGGTETQYF	TGTGCCAGCAGCGCAAAAGCGGGAGGGACAGAGACCCAGTACTTC
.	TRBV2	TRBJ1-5	CASSEPTGSHQPQHF	TGTGCCAGCAGCGAACCGACGGGATCCCATCAGCCCCAGCATTTT
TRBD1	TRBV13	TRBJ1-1	CASSLEQGAGTEAFF	TGTGCCAGCAGCTTAGAACAGGGGGCGGGCACTGAAGCTTTCTTT
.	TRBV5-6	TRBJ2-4	CASSLEQGNIQYF	TGTGCCAGCAGCTTGGAACAGGGAAACATTCAGTACTTC
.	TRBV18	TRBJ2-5	CASSPRGLETQYF	TGTGCCAGCTCACCCCGGGGGTTGGAGACCCAGTACTTC
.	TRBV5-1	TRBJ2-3	CASSLPGTDTQYF	TGCGCCAGCAGCTTGCCCGGCACAGATACGCAGTATTTT
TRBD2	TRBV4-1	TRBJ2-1	CASSQDSGGDDNEQFF	TGCGCCAGCAGCCAAGATAGCGGGGGAGACGACAATGAGCAGTTCTTC
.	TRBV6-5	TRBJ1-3	CASSPQASGNTIYF	TGTGCCAGCAGCCCCCAAGCTTCTGGAAACACCATATATTTT